This TCR beta chain was retrieved from a study of T cell responses to AZD1222 COVID-19 vaccine. Whole-study results and caveats: White British donors predominated, females outnumbered males, and clonal diversity was possibly underestimated. Variant regions that are unmutated are reportedly the target of nearly half of spike-specific TCRs.

The CDR3 has 16 amino acids. Germline lookup yields CDR1 SGHTA and CDR2 FQGNSA. The V gene end was trimmed by 0 bases and the J gene end by 1 base; junction bases not matched to a gene: 4. As regards this clone: Its specificity is not known.

The method was immunoSEQ multiplex PCR; TCRdb's version includes in-frame clones alone and lacks a portion of them. The sample includes some 130,000 clones, approximately 90% of them seen just once. Sample: peripheral blood, taken on day 0 of AZD1222 vaccination. The chain combines TRBV7-2 with TRBJ2-5, with 8 bases matching TRBD2. The TCR originated in an adult in good health. DNA of the CDR3: TGTGCCAGCAGCTTAGCATCGGCGGGGGGCCAAGAGACCCAGTACTTC. It is translated as CASSLASAGGQETQYF.